This T cell receptor (beta chain) was observed in a study of T cell clonotyping in hematopoietic cell transplantation. The CDR3 contains 14 residues. V was clipped by 2 bases and J by 7 bases, with 17 bases between them. CDR1 is GTSNPN, CDR2 SVGIG, per germline (reference sequence). Sequencing used immunoSEQ multiplex PCR; TCRdb keeps in-frame clones, though not all of them. Of around 6,000 clones listed, approximately 31% are singletons. The chain uses TRBV30 and TRBJ1-1; TRBD1 is a possible D gene (6 bases). This specimen was peripheral blood mononuclear cells, taken 30 days after allogeneic stem cell transplant. This clonotype was obtained from a female patient in her 50s who had an allogeneic stem cell transplant from an unrelated donor, so the T cells may come from the graft donor. Some clones in this sample may be carry-over from other donors' samples. CDR3 sequence: CAWSTGHGGDEAFF. The CDR3 DNA follows: TGTGCCTGGAGTACGGGACACGGAGGGGATGAAGCTTTCTTT.